The 10 T cell receptor beta chains presented below share a single source sample, sequenced in a study of blood T cell repertoires in COVID-19. This table comes from immunoSEQ multiplex PCR, and its TCRdb copy is limited to in-frame clones, with some not included. This table has 430,000 or so clones, more than 75% appearing once. The source material was PBMCs or T cells enriched from blood (not recorded which). These receptors were collected from a woman in her thirties or forties who had recovered from COVID-19.

The chain recombines TRBV4-3 with TRBJ1-1, with D unclear. With 3 bases removed from V and 3 bases from J, the gap between germline ends came to 14 bases. Germline CDR1 and CDR2: LGHNA and YSLEER. This CDR3 is 15 amino acids long. The CDR3 DNA reads TGCGCCAGCAGCCAGGCGGGAGGGCGGTACACTGAAGCTTTCTTT. This gives the protein CASSQAGGRYTEAFF.

The chain joins TRBV5-4 to TRBJ1-5, with 11 nucleotides matching TRBD1. Looked up from germline, CDR1 is SGHNT and CDR2 is YYREEE (reference sequence). The V segment lost 3 bases and the J segment 5 bases; nucleotides outside the gene matches: 4. This CDR3 spans 15 amino acids. CDR3 region: CASSSGQGADQPQHF. The CDR3 DNA is TGTGCCAGCAGCTCCGGACAGGGGGCTGATCAGCCCCAGCATTTT. The full variable domain, rest sourced from reference TRBV5-4 and TRBJ1-5, is ETGVTQSPTHLIKTRGQQVTLRCSSQSGHNTVSWYQQALGQGPQFIFQYYREEENGRGNFPPRFSGLQFPNYSSELNVNALELDDSALYLCASSSGQGADQPQHFGDGTRLSIL.

The V call is TRBV3-1 (or the pseudogene TRBV3-2), the J call TRBJ2-1; maybe TRBD2 (6 bases). Germline V CDR1 and CDR2: LGHDT, YNNKEL (reference sequence). This CDR3 region has 17 residues. The V and J ends lost 3 bases and 2 bases respectively, with 17 bases between them. CDR3 in amino acids: CASSHLYIAEPYNEQFF. CDR3 DNA sequence: TGTGCCAGCAGCCACCTCTACATAGCGGAGCCCTACAATGAGCAGTTCTTC.

The rearrangement uses TRBV29-1 and TRBJ2-1; 11 bases fit TRBD2. The CDR3 runs 17 residues. The germline gives CDR1 SQVTM, CDR2 ANQGSEA. Trimming took 3 bases from V and 2 from J; bases not matched to a gene: 9. In DNA form, the CDR3 reads TGCAGCGTTGATCAGCAGGAGACTAGCGGGGCCTACAATGAGCAGTTCTTC. Amino acid sequence: CSVDQQETSGAYNEQFF.

The rearrangement joins TRBV15 to TRBJ1-1; perhaps TRBD1 as D (5 bases). CDR1 and CDR2 from the germline V gene are LNHNV and YYDKDF (reference sequence). The CDR3 consists of 14 residues. Trimming left V 1 base short and J 2 bases short, with 8 bases between. The DNA for the CDR3 is TGTGCCACCAGCAGAGGGCAGGGTAACACTGAAGCTTTCTTT. Translated: CATSRGQGNTEAFF.

This chain uses TRBV10-3 with TRBJ1-2; D is ambiguous. The germline V gene has CDR1 ENHRY and CDR2 SYGVKD. V was clipped by 0 bases and J by 9 bases, with 20 bases between them. This CDR3 contains 16 residues. CDR3 amino acids: CAISESGHAVAGSYTF. The CDR3 DNA reads TGTGCCATCAGTGAGTCGGGCCACGCGGTAGCGGGTAGCTACACCTTC.

The chain recombines TRBV6-4 with TRBJ1-1, with no clear D. The V end was cut by 4 bases, the J end by 1 base, with 10 bases between. The germline V gene has CDR1 MRHNA and CDR2 SNTAGT. The CDR3 runs 14 residues. In nucleotides, the CDR3 is TGTGCCAGCAGTGCGGCCCCGGGGAACACTGAAGCTTTCTTT. Its protein is CASSAAPGNTEAFF.

J is TRBJ1-6 and V is TRBV5-1; a possible D gene is TRBD1 (6 bases). Germline lookup yields CDR1 SGHRS and CDR2 YFSETQ. The CDR3 has 15 amino acids. Trimming left V 5 bases short and J 7 bases short, with 16 bases between. The CDR3, as DNA: TGCGCCAGCAGTCAGGGACATCTTCGAAATTCACCCCTCCACTTT. It is translated as CASSQGHLRNSPLHF. Drawing the rest from reference TRBV5-1 and TRBJ1-6, the complete variable domain is KAGVTQTPRYLIKTRGQQVTLSCSPISGHRSVSWYQQTPGQGLQFLFEYFSETQRNKGNFPGRFSGRQFSNSRSEMNVSTLELGDSALYLCASSQGHLRNSPLHFGNGTRLTVT.

The chain joins TRBV19 to TRBJ2-1, with 13 bases aligning to TRBD2. CDR1 and CDR2 from the germline V gene are LNHDA and SQIVND (reference sequence). The CDR3 length is 16 residues. With V trimmed by 3 bases and J by 3 bases, 2 bases remained unmatched. As DNA, the CDR3 is TGTGCCAGTAGTATCGGACTAGCGGGGGACTACAATGAGCAGTTCTTC. Translating gives CASSIGLAGDYNEQFF.

With respect to this clone: The same CDR3 can be traced to other DNA sequences in this sample. The genes are TRBV10-3 and TRBJ1-1, with 7 nucleotides matching TRBD1. The CDR3 is 14 amino acids. Unmatched junction bases numbered 6, after V lost 6 bases and J lost 2 bases. Per the germline V gene, CDR1 is ENHRY and CDR2 is SYGVKD. The CDR3 DNA reads as TGTGCCATCAGCGAGGGACAGTTAAACACTGAAGCTTTCTTT. Protein product: CAISEGQLNTEAFF.